This TCR beta chain was captured by sequencing in a study of patients and donors after allogeneic stem cell transplantation. TCRdb recomputed calls from the RT-PCR reads with MiXCR, one row per CDR3 protein. Among about 960,000 distinct CDR3 sequences, under 20% were seen once, and the ten largest hold 5% to 7.5%. The CDR3 covers 14 residues. Trimming took off 3 bases at V and 3 bases at J, with 8 bases between the two ends. Sequencing was performed on blood, either unsorted or a sorted T cell fraction (not recorded which). This chain joins TRBV12-3 or TRBV12-4 and TRBJ2-2; no clear D. The clonotype comes from a human donor who was either an allogeneic HSCT recipient or a stem cell or donor lymphocyte infusion donor (not recorded which). It is not recorded whose cells these are; they may come from a transplant donor. The DNA of the CDR3 is TGTGCCAGCAGTTTCTACCAAGACACCGGGGAGCTGTTTTTT. Residues: CASSFYQDTGELFF.